This T cell receptor beta chain was identified in a study of cytomegalovirus exposure and HLA in healthy donors. With 60 Vbeta and 13 Jbeta primers, the PCR was carried out. The assay was immunoSEQ multiplex PCR, and TCRdb's table has in-frame clones only and misses some. The sample lists 200,000 to 250,000 clones, roughly 90% occurring once. Germline CDR1 is LNHDA and CDR2 is SQIVND (reference sequence). The CDR3 contains 16 residues. Trimming took 3 bases from V and 3 from J, leaving 15 bases between them. The TCR was taken from a woman between 18 and 29 years old in good health and CMV-seronegative. Sequencing was carried out using PBMCs. The rearrangement links TRBV19 to TRBJ1-5, with D maybe TRBD1 (6 bases). CDR3 residues: CASSIGGAGDNQPQHF. For the CDR3, the DNA is TGTGCCAGTAGTATTGGGGGGGCCGGAGACAATCAGCCCCAGCATTTT. The complete variable domain, with remaining parts taken from reference TRBV19 and TRBJ1-5, reads DGGITQSPKYLFRKEGQNVTLSCEQNLNHDAMYWYRQDPGQGLRLIYYSQIVNDFQKGDIAEGYSVSREKKESFPLTVTSAQKNPTAFYLCASSIGGAGDNQPQHFGDGTRLSIL.